This TCR beta chain was recorded in a study of T cell responses to AZD1222 COVID-19 vaccine. Study-level points and caveats: Only six or seven AZD1222 recipients tested seropositive at baseline.

Pooled in the analysis were second doses at about 4 or about 12 weeks. Worth noting for this clone: Its antigen remains unidentified.

The protocol was immunoSEQ multiplex PCR, while the TCRdb copy is restricted to in-frame clones and leaves out a portion. Here the sample spans more than 75,000 clones, approximately 90% being singletons. This specimen consisted of peripheral blood, obtained 28 days after the second AZD1222 dose. The receptor's source is an adult who received the AZD1222 COVID-19 vaccine.

The CDR3 nucleotides are TGCAGCGCGCGGGGCGCAGGCTATGGCTACACCTTC. This codes for CSARGAGYGYTF. The chain recombines TRBV29-1 with TRBJ1-2; D may be TRBD1 (5 bases). Germline CDR1 reads SQVTM; CDR2 reads ANQGSEA. V lost 7 bases and J lost 4, with 13 bases in between. CDR3 length: 12 amino acids. Using reference TRBV29-1 and TRBJ1-2 for the parts outside the CDR3, the full variable domain is SAVISQKPSRDICQRGTSLTIQCQVDSQVTMMFWYRQQPGQSLTLIATANQGSEATYESGFVIDKFPISRPNLTFSTLTVSNMSPEDSSIYLCSARGAGYGYTFGSGTRLTVV.